This T cell receptor (beta chain) appears in the sequencing data of a study of memory CD4+ T cells and cytomegalovirus serostatus. Study-wide background: Of the healthy Belgian adults, 9 or 10 were CMV seropositive and about two dozen seronegative. Findings and limits, study-wide: Each of approximately 73 CMV-associated TCRbeta sequences occurred in one to five individuals.

Single viable CD3+CD4+CD8-CD45RO+ cells were sorted as the memory CD4+ T cells. Total CD4+ T cells were enriched by CD4 positive selection. Produced via immunoSEQ multiplex PCR; TCRdb's table is partial and in-frame only. This table holds about 42,000 clones, around 80% found once. With regard to this clone: Its antigen is not known.

This CDR3 spans 15 amino acids. Trimming removed 3 bases at V and 0 bases at J, with 12 bases between. Looked up from germline, CDR1 is SGHNT and CDR2 is YYREEE (reference sequence). The chain joins TRBV5-4 to TRBJ1-1; no clear D. The source of this sequence is an adult in good health and CMV-seronegative. The sample consisted of memory CD4+ T cells from blood. The CDR3 DNA reads as TGTGCCAGCAGCTCCGAGCGGAAGATGAACACTGAAGCTTTCTTT. Its translation: CASSSERKMNTEAFF.